These T cell receptor beta chains were read from a single sample in a study of cytotoxic CD8 clonotypes in ibrutinib-treated CLL. The table came from immunoSEQ multiplex PCR; TCRdb's copy has only in-frame clones and leaves some out. The sample holds 110,000 to 150,000 clones; about 80% are singletons and the top ten take around 5%. The input for sequencing was PBMCs, taken after 24 months of ibrutinib treatment. The source is a human donor with chronic lymphocytic leukemia. Both conserved end residues are part of each CDR3. D genes are given only for firm matches. Expanded clones are given a class, and other clones once, few, many or no size at all.

CASSPLGRTANYEQYF,TGTGCCAGCTCACCACTGGGAAGGACAGCCAACTACGAGCAGTACTTC,TRBJ2-7,TRBV18,-,-
CASSEHQRPGGRPTTNEKLFF,TGCGCCAGCAGTGAACACCAACGACCCGGGGGCCGACCTACAACTAATGAAAAACTGTTTTTT,TRBJ1-4,TRBV10-1,-,few
CASRPLAGNNEQFF,TGTGCCAGCAGACCTCTAGCGGGGAACAATGAGCAGTTCTTC,TRBJ2-1,TRBV7-9,TRBD2,-
CASSSWGQGGGNTIYF,TGTGCCAGCAGCTCCTGGGGACAGGGAGGTGGAAACACCATATATTTT,TRBJ1-3,TRBV11-2,TRBD1,-
CASSSRTGSVNYGYTF,TGCGCCAGCAGCTCCAGGACAGGGTCCGTTAACTATGGCTACACCTTC,TRBJ1-2,TRBV5-1,TRBD1,-
CASSWGDRGRNQPQHF,TGTGCCAGCAGCTGGGGGGACAGGGGGCGGAATCAGCCCCAGCATTTT,TRBJ1-5,TRBV6-7,TRBD1,once
CASSPLAGGTYEQYF,TGTGCCAGCAGCCCACTAGCGGGAGGGACCTACGAGCAGTACTTC,TRBJ2-7,TRBV7-7,TRBD2,-
CASGRGAGEQFF,TGCGCCAGCGGCAGGGGGGCAGGGGAGCAGTTCTTC,TRBJ2-1,TRBV5-1,-,once
CASRPQGEDTQYF,TGTGCCAGCAGACCACAGGGGGAGGATACGCAGTATTTT,TRBJ2-3,TRBV6-6,TRBD1,-
CASGSLPGPQHF,TGTGCCAGCGGCAGCCTCCCGGGGCCCCAGCATTTT,TRBJ1-5,TRBV28,-,few
CASSHRQGGGNTIYF,TGTGCCAGCAGCCACCGACAGGGGGGCGGAAACACCATATATTTT,TRBJ1-3,TRBV6-6,TRBD1,-
CASSAPPAYEQYF,TGTGCCAGCAGTGCCCCCCCGGCGTACGAGCAGTACTTC,TRBJ2-7,TRBV28,-,few
CSASPAHGYTF,TGCAGTGCTAGCCCGGCCCATGGCTACACCTTC,TRBJ1-2,TRBV20-1,-,-
CASSRDSSSGANVLTF,TGTGCCAGCAGCCGGGACTCCAGCTCTGGGGCCAACGTCCTGACTTTC,TRBJ2-6,TRBV5-5,-,-
CASLMTPSKNIQYF,TGTGCCAGCCTGATGACCCCGTCCAAAAACATTCAGTACTTC,TRBJ2-4,TRBV6-1,-,-
CASSRGLAGAAQYF,TGTGCCAGCAGCCGCGGGCTAGCGGGAGCGGCGCAGTATTTT,TRBJ2-3,TRBV4-2,TRBD2,-
CASSSTQQRGEKLFF,TGTGCCAGCAGTTCCACACAGCAAAGAGGGGAAAAACTGTTTTTT,TRBJ1-4,TRBV6-5,-,-
CASWDQYNEQFF,TGTGCCAGCTGGGACCAATACAATGAGCAGTTCTTC,TRBJ2-1,TRBV6-6,-,once
CASSPTRGKAFF,TGTGCCAGCAGCCCCACCAGGGGGAAAGCTTTCTTT,TRBJ1-1,TRBV7-9,TRBD1,-
CASSPPLAGGGEQFF,TGTGCCAGCTCACCCCCTCTAGCGGGAGGGGGAGAGCAGTTCTTC,TRBJ2-1,TRBV18,TRBD2,-
CASSLTGLTSYEQYF,TGTGCCAGCAGCTTGACCGGACTAACCTCCTACGAGCAGTACTTC,TRBJ2-7,TRBV5-4,-,-
CATSRDVGVAFF,TGTGCCACCAGCAGAGATGTTGGGGTAGCTTTCTTT,TRBJ1-1,TRBV15,-,many
CASGALGNTIYF,TGTGCCAGCGGGGCGCTGGGAAACACCATATATTTT,TRBJ1-3,TRBV6-5,-,-
CSVHRPIGAQYF,TGCAGCGTTCACAGACCGATTGGGGCGCAGTATTTT,TRBJ2-3,TRBV29-1,-,-
CAISEPGVGRDDTQYF,TGTGCCATCAGTGAGCCCGGGGTGGGCAGGGATGATACGCAGTATTTT,TRBJ2-3,TRBV10-3,-,once
CASSLVSFTGELFF,TGTGCCAGCAGTTTAGTGTCCTTCACCGGGGAGCTGTTTTTT,TRBJ2-2,TRBV28,-,once
CASSIIGGNTGGRRQYF,TGTGCCAGCAGTATAATTGGGGGAAATACAGGGGGCCGTCGGCAGTACTTC,TRBJ2-7,TRBV28,TRBD1,-
CASSWTGTGFGGGETQYF,TGTGCCAGCAGCTGGACCGGGACAGGGTTTGGAGGGGGGGAGACCCAGTACTTC,TRBJ2-5,TRBV7-2,TRBD1,-
CATSRDFRWGQPQHF,TGTGCCACCAGCAGAGATTTTAGGTGGGGTCAGCCCCAGCATTTT,TRBJ1-5,TRBV15,-,-
CATNRGYEQYF,TGTGCCACAAACAGGGGTTACGAGCAGTACTTC,TRBJ2-7,TRBV19,TRBD1,-
CASSPGLAGAILYEQYF,TGTGCCAGCAGCCCCGGACTAGCGGGAGCCATCCTTTACGAGCAGTACTTC,TRBJ2-7,TRBV11-1,TRBD2,few
CASSPPEWGYGYTF,TGTGCCAGCAGCCCCCCAGAGTGGGGCTATGGCTACACCTTC,TRBJ1-2,TRBV7-9,-,few
CASGLVPPGNEQFF,TGTGCTAGTGGTTTGGTACCCCCGGGCAATGAGCAGTTCTTC,TRBJ2-1,TRBV12-5,-,-
CASSLLEVGSYEQYF,TGTGCCAGCAGCTTACTGGAAGTTGGGTCCTACGAGCAGTACTTC,TRBJ2-7,TRBV7-2,-,many
CASSKPGTQETQYF,TGTGCCAGTAGCAAACCCGGGACACAAGAGACCCAGTACTTC,TRBJ2-5,TRBV19,-,-
CASSNRTSGIPGQQFF,TGTGCCAGCAGCAACAGGACTAGCGGGATACCAGGGCAGCAGTTCTTC,TRBJ2-1,TRBV27,TRBD2,-
CSGSGPYEQYF,TGCAGTGGTTCGGGTCCGTACGAGCAGTACTTC,TRBJ2-7,TRBV20-1,-,-
CASSSPDRGTEAFF,TGTGCCAGCAGTTCCCCGGACAGGGGTACTGAAGCTTTCTTT,TRBJ1-1,TRBV28,TRBD1,-
CASSQGFREKLFF,TGTGCCAGTAGCCAGGGTTTTCGGGAAAAACTGTTTTTT,TRBJ1-4,TRBV19,-,-
CASTRQGAGSPLHF,TGTGCCAGCACGCGACAGGGGGCGGGTTCACCCCTCCACTTT,TRBJ1-6,TRBV6-1,TRBD1,-
CASSRAGTGGTEAFF,TGTGCCAGCAGCCGTGCCGGGACTGGGGGCACTGAAGCTTTCTTT,TRBJ1-1,TRBV7-9,-,few
CASSPPRRPPEIYGYTF,TGTGCCAGCAGCCCCCCCCGACGCCCTCCCGAGATCTATGGCTACACCTTC,TRBJ1-2,TRBV7-9,-,-
CAYDRASTDTQYF,TGTGCCTACGACAGGGCCAGCACAGATACGCAGTATTTT,TRBJ2-3,TRBV30,TRBD1,-
CASSPGGWAYEQYF,TGTGCCAGCAGCCCGGGGGGGTGGGCCTACGAGCAGTACTTC,TRBJ2-7,TRBV28,TRBD2,-
CAIRGRTQETQYF,TGTGCCATCCGGGGACGGACCCAAGAGACCCAGTACTTC,TRBJ2-5,TRBV11-1,-,-
CASTRGTTNTGELFF,TGTGCCAGCACTCGGGGGACCACGAACACCGGGGAGCTGTTTTTT,TRBJ2-2,TRBV28,-,-